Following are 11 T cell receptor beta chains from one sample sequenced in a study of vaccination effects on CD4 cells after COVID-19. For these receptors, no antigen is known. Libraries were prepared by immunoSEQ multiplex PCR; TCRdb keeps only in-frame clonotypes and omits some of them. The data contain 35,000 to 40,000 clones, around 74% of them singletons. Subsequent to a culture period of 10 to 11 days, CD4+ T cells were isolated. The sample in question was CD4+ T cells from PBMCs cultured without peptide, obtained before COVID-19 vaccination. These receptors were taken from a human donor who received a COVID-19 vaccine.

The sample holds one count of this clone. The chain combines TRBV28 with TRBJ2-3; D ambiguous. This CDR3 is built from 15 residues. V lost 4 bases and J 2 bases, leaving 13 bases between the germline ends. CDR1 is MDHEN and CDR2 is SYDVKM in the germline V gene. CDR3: CASSSPTAHTDTQYF. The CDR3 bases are TGTGCCAGCAGTTCTCCTACGGCACACACAGATACGCAGTATTTT.

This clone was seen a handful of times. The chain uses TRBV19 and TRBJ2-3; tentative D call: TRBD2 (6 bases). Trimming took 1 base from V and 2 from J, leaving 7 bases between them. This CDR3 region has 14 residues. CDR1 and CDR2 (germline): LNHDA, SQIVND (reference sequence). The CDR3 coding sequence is TGTGCCAGTAGTATAGGCGGGATCACAGATACGCAGTATTTT. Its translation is CASSIGGITDTQYF. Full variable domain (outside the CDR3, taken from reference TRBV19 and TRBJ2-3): DGGITQSPKYLFRKEGQNVTLSCEQNLNHDAMYWYRQDPGQGLRLIYYSQIVNDFQKGDIAEGYSVSREKKESFPLTVTSAQKNPTAFYLCASSIGGITDTQYFGPGTRLTVL.

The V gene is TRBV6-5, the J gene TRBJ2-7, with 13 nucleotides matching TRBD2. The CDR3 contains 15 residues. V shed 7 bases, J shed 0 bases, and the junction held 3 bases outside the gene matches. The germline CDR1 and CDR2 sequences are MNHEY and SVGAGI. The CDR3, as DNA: TGTGCCAGCACCGGGACTAGCGGGAACTCCTACGAGCAGTACTTC. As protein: CASTGTSGNSYEQYF.

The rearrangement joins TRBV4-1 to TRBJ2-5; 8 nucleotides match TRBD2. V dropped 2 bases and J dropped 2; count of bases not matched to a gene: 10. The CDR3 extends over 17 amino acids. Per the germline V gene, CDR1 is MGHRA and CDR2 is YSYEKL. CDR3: CASSQSPAGVGQETQYF. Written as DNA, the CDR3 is TGCGCCAGCAGCCAAAGTCCAGCGGGAGTAGGTCAAGAGACCCAGTACTTC.

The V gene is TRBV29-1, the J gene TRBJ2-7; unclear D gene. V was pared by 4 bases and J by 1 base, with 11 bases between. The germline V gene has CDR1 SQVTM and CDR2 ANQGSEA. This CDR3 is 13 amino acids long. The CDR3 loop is CSVVSAYSYEQYF. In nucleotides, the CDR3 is TGCAGCGTTGTGAGCGCGTATTCCTACGAGCAGTACTTC.

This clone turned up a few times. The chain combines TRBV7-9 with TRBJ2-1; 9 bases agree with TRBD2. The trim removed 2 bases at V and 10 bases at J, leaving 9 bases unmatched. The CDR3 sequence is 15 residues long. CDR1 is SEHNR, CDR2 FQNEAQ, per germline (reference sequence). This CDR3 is CASSLPGGRAVEQFF. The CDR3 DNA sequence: TGTGCCAGCAGCTTACCGGGCGGGAGGGCAGTGGAGCAGTTCTTC.

The CDR3 nucleotides are TGCGCCAGCAGCTCGACCGGGACTAGCGGGAGTGGGAACGAGCAGTACTTC. Translation gives CASSSTGTSGSGNEQYF. J is TRBJ2-7 and V is TRBV5-1, with TRBD2 identical over 14 bases. Trimming removed 3 bases from V and 5 bases from J; junction bases left unmatched: 10. CDR3 length: 17 residues. Germline values: CDR1 SGHRS, CDR2 YFSETQ.

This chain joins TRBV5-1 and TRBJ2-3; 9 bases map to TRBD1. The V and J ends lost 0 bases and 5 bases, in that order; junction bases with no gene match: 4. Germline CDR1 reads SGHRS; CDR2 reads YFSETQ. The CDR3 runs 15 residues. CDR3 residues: CASSLGDREEDTQYF. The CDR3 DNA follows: TGCGCCAGCAGCTTGGGGGACAGGGAAGAAGATACGCAGTATTTT.

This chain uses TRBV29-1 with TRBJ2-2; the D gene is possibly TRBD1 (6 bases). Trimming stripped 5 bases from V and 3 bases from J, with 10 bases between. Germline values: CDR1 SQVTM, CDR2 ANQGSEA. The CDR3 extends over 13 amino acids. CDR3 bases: TGCAGCGTTCGGACAGATTACACCGGGGAGCTGTTTTTT. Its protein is CSVRTDYTGELFF.

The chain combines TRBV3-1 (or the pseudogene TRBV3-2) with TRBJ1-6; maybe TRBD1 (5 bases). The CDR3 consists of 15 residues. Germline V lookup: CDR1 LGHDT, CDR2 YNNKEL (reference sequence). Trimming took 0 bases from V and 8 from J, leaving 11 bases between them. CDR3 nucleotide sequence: TGTGCCAGCAGCCAAGATTCTAGGGGCGATTCACCCCTCCACTTT. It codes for CASSQDSRGDSPLHF.

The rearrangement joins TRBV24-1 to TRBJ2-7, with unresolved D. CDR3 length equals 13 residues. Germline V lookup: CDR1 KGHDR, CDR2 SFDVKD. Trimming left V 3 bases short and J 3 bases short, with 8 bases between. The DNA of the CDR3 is TGTGCCACCAGTGATCCCCCCGACTACGAGCAGTACTTC. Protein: CATSDPPDYEQYF.